This is a list of T cell receptor beta chains from one sample in a study of control samples from healthy donors and cancer patients. TCRdb's copy holds only in-frame clones and misses some; the assay was immunoSEQ multiplex PCR. The data contain roughly 370,000 clones, more than 80% of them singletons. The sample taken for sequencing was PBMCs. These receptors originate from a man between 35 and 55 years old with head and neck cancer. CDR3s leave out the opening cysteine and the closing phenylalanine or tryptophan.

V: TRBV18; J: TRBJ1-5; CDR3: ASSQSSNQPQH
V: TRBV9; J: TRBJ2-7; CDR3: ASSGPNRGSYEQY
V: TRBV27; J: TRBJ1-5; CDR3: ASSFVTGTNQPQH
V: TRBV28; J: TRBJ2-7; CDR3: ASRSTSGRPYEQY
V: TRBV30; J: TRBJ1-2; CDR3: AWSVNGGSYGYT
V: TRBV19; J: TRBJ1-4; CDR3: ASSTPGESWGKLF
V: TRBV7-3; J: TRBJ2-2; CDR3: ASSSQGLVTGELF
V: TRBV19; J: TRBJ2-2; CDR3: ASSVRPRAGVTGELF
V: TRBV28; J: TRBJ1-5; CDR3: ASSLAKQPQH
V: TRBV28; J: TRBJ1-6; CDR3: ASSLWGADSPLH
V: TRBV6-2/TRBV6-3; J: TRBJ1-5; CDR3: ASSSGWGNQPQH
V: TRBV25-1; J: TRBJ2-1; CDR3: ATPWGRQSYNEQF
V: TRBV29-1; J: TRBJ1-2; CDR3: SVDWVPSNYGYT
V: TRBV6-5; J: TRBJ1-4; CDR3: ASSYSNAANEKLF
V: TRBV30; J: TRBJ1-1; CDR3: AWSEGQANTEAF
V: TRBV7-3; J: TRBJ2-7; CDR3: ASSLVGHEQY
V: TRBV10-1; J: TRBJ2-7; CDR3: ASSDGNYEQY
V: TRBV9; J: TRBJ1-2; CDR3: ASSVLPPEGKGGYT